The rows below give T cell receptor beta chains drawn from one sample of a study of T-cell reconstitution after alpha-beta-depleted transplantation in children. Each CDR3 protein is one row after TCRdb ran MiXCR on the PCR reads. The sample lists fewer than 400,000 distinct CDR3 sequences, 20% occurring once. The material was PBMCs from the stem cell graft donor, obtained from the stem cell graft. The receptors here all came from a human donor who donated a stem cell graft to a child with acute myeloid leukemia. CDR3s include the opening cysteine and the closing phenylalanine or tryptophan. D genes are given only for firm matches. Rows give clone size only sometimes, using once, few, many, or a class for an expanded clone.

clone size	V gene	J gene	D gene	CDR3 length	CDR3 protein	CDR3 DNA
-	TRBV2	TRBJ2-1	-	13	CASSVPSGNEQFF	TGTGCCAGCAGTGTTCCAAGCGGCAATGAGCAGTTCTTC
-	TRBV12-3/TRBV12-4	TRBJ2-1	-	13	CASSYGQNNEQFF	TGTGCCAGCAGTTACGGACAAAACAATGAGCAGTTCTTC
few	TRBV10-2	TRBJ1-1	TRBD1	16	CASLRTGASDGTEAFF	TGCGCCAGCCTTCGGACAGGGGCCTCGGACGGCACTGAAGCTTTCTTT
few	TRBV7-2	TRBJ2-7	-	12	CASSNAPYEQYF	TGTGCCAGCAGCAATGCCCCCTACGAGCAGTACTTC
few	TRBV6-2/TRBV6-3	TRBJ2-7	TRBD2	14	CASSPMRGSYEQYF	TGTGCCAGCAGCCCAATGCGCGGGAGTTACGAGCAGTACTTC
-	TRBV12-3/TRBV12-4	TRBJ1-5	-	15	CASQTWGVRTQPQHF	TGTGCCAGCCAGACTTGGGGGGTGCGGACTCAGCCCCAGCATTTT
many	TRBV10-3	TRBJ2-1	-	12	CAISESSNEQFF	TGTGCCATCAGTGAGTCGTCGAATGAGCAGTTCTTC
many	TRBV29-1	TRBJ2-1	-	14	CSVESLSSYNEQFF	TGCAGCGTTGAATCCCTTAGCTCCTACAATGAGCAGTTCTTC
-	TRBV20-1	TRBJ2-1	-	14	CSARGLRLYNEQFF	TGCAGTGCTAGAGGACTACGCCTCTACAATGAGCAGTTCTTC
many	TRBV24-1	TRBJ2-1	TRBD2	14	CATSGTSGDNEQFF	TGTGCCACCAGCGGGACTAGCGGAGACAATGAGCAGTTCTTC
many	TRBV6-6	TRBJ2-1	-	13	CASSYTRGDEQFF	TGTGCCAGCAGTTACACGAGGGGTGATGAGCAGTTCTTC
few	TRBV5-1	TRBJ2-1	TRBD2	13	CASSRGDYNEQFF	TGCGCCAGCAGCCGGGGGGACTACAATGAGCAGTTCTTC
many	TRBV28	TRBJ2-7	-	13	CASSFSVSYEQYF	TGTGCCAGCAGTTTCTCTGTCTCCTACGAGCAGTACTTC
-	TRBV11-2	TRBJ2-1	-	12	CASSWSRTEQFF	TGTGCCAGCAGCTGGAGTAGAACTGAGCAGTTCTTC
few	TRBV11-2	TRBJ2-1	TRBD2	15	CASRRQGLAGNEQFF	TGTGCCAGCAGAAGACAGGGACTAGCGGGAAATGAGCAGTTCTTC
-	TRBV15	TRBJ2-5	-	12	CATSRRRETQYF	TGTGCCACCAGCAGGAGGAGAGAGACCCAGTACTTC
many	TRBV20-1	TRBJ2-5	-	16	CSARATEDRGGWTQYF	TGCAGTGCTAGAGCGACAGAGGACCGAGGAGGTTGGACCCAGTACTTC
few	TRBV28	TRBJ2-2	-	15	CASIGRTENTGELFF	TGTGCCAGCATCGGAAGGACAGAGAACACCGGGGAGCTGTTTTTT
-	TRBV29-1	TRBJ2-5	-	13	CSVERSGFGTQYF	TGCAGCGTTGAGAGATCGGGGTTCGGGACCCAGTACTTC
-	TRBV5-1	TRBJ2-7	TRBD1	16	CASSLGGTGTNYEQYF	TGCGCCAGCAGCTTGGGGGGGACAGGGACTAACTACGAGCAGTACTTC
few	TRBV28	TRBJ1-5	-	12	CASSLLSQPQHF	TGTGCCAGCAGCCTTCTGTCGCAGCCCCAGCATTTT
many	TRBV20-1	TRBJ2-7	-	12	CSARFLTYEQYF	TGCAGTGCTAGGTTTTTAACCTACGAGCAGTACTTC
many	TRBV20-1	TRBJ2-1	-	14	CSARTTSSYNEQFF	TGCAGTGCGAGAACTACGAGCTCCTACAATGAGCAGTTCTTC
-	TRBV13	TRBJ2-5	-	13	CASSFSNDETQYF	TGTGCCAGCAGCTTCTCCAATGACGAGACCCAGTACTTC
many	TRBV20-1	TRBJ1-2	-	15	CSARDRPRGNYGYTF	TGCAGTGCTAGAGATCGCCCCAGGGGCAATTATGGCTACACCTTC
few	TRBV12-3/TRBV12-4	TRBJ2-5	-	11	CASRLRETQYF	TGTGCCAGCAGACTTCGGGAGACCCAGTACTTC
many	TRBV29-1	TRBJ2-3	-	13	CSVPISGSNTQYF	TGCAGCGTTCCCATCAGCGGGTCCAATACGCAGTATTTT
many	TRBV29-1	TRBJ2-3	TRBD2	12	CSVEGGGDTQYF	TGCAGCGTTGAAGGGGGGGGAGATACGCAGTATTTT
-	TRBV4-3	TRBJ2-7	TRBD2	15	CASSQGTSLTYEQYF	TGCGCCAGCAGCCAGGGGACTAGCCTTACCTACGAGCAGTACTTC
-	TRBV12-3/TRBV12-4	TRBJ1-5	TRBD1	14	CASSFDRVNQPQHF	TGTGCCAGCAGTTTCGACAGGGTCAATCAGCCCCAGCATTTT
-	TRBV25-1	TRBJ2-7	TRBD1	15	CASSARGLPYYEQYF	TGTGCCAGCAGTGCGAGGGGGCTACCCTACTACGAGCAGTACTTC
many	TRBV20-1	TRBJ2-4	TRBD1	14	CSARQGEAKNIQYF	TGCAGTGCCAGACAGGGGGAAGCCAAAAACATTCAGTACTTC